This T cell receptor beta chain was sequenced during a study of blood T cell repertoires in COVID-19. Between the trimmed V and J ends, which lost 4 bases and 4 bases, there was a span of 15 bases. This CDR3 spans 14 amino acids. CDR1 SGHTS and CDR2 YDEGEE come from the germline V gene. Under the authors' procedure: By means of reference gene primer amplification, nucleated cell counts were estimated. Here immunoSEQ multiplex PCR was the method, and the copy in TCRdb shows in-frame clones only, minus some. That table gives V, J and clone size, and the DNA gave D and trimming. The table shows 150,000 to 200,000 clones, with roughly 75% occurring only once.

The sample consisted of peripheral blood. This receptor was obtained from a man aged 65 to 85 with active or convalescent COVID-19. The chain uses TRBV5-8 and TRBJ2-7, with D possibly being TRBD1 (5 bases). CDR3 nucleotides: TGTGCCAGCAGCGGATCAGGGTTTGTGTACGAGCAGTACTTC. As protein: CASSGSGFVYEQYF.